The 5 T cell receptor beta chains in this list originate from one sample, sequenced in a study of beta chain features in type 1 diabetes. Study conclusions and caveats: The study found moderately but significantly shorter TCRB CDR3s in all four CD4+ subsets of Type 1 diabetes patients.

Reverse transcription of all isolated RNA meant that expressed TCRB transcripts were sequenced. The method was immunoSEQ multiplex PCR; TCRdb's version includes in-frame clones alone and lacks a portion of them. Among 150,000 to 200,000 clones listed, under 9.5% were seen once. No antigens are known for them. The sequenced sample was central memory CD4+ T cells from blood. All receptors derive from a man younger than 35 with type 1 diabetes.

The sample holds a few counts of this clone. The chain recombines TRBV30 with TRBJ1-2, with D tentatively TRBD1 (6 bases). V was shortened by 0 bases and J by 8 bases, with 13 bases between the two germline ends. Germline assignment: CDR1 GTSNPN and CDR2 SVGIG (reference sequence). The length of the CDR3 is 13 residues. The CDR3 sequence is CAWSVLDSLGYTF. The DNA of the CDR3 is TGTGCCTGGAGTGTCCTGGACAGTCTGGGCTACACCTTC.

The table lists this clone with a few counts. The CDR3 loop reads CASSSSLAGDGYNEQFF. In DNA, the CDR3 is TGTGCCAGCAGCTCATCACTAGCGGGAGATGGGTACAATGAGCAGTTCTTC. J is TRBJ2-1 and V is TRBV7-6, with TRBD2 matching over 11 bases. CDR1 and CDR2 from the germline V gene are SGHVS and FNYEAQ. The CDR3 consists of 17 residues. V shed 4 bases, J shed 4 bases, and the junction held 9 bases outside the gene matches.

This clone was observed a few times. The V gene is TRBV30, the J gene TRBJ1-1; D remains unclear. Trimming pared 0 bases from V and 4 bases from J, leaving 9 bases between. The CDR3 runs to 13 residues. CDR1 is GTSNPN, CDR2 SVGIG, per germline (reference sequence). The chain's CDR3 is CAWSVLYSTEAFF. DNA for the CDR3: TGTGCCTGGAGTGTACTATACTCCACTGAAGCTTTCTTT.

This clone has ten or more counts. This sequence joins TRBV15 and TRBJ1-4; the D is unclear. CDR3 length: 15 amino acids. Trimming removed 1 base at V and 5 bases at J, with 11 bases between. CDR1 is LNHNV, CDR2 YYDKDF, per germline (reference sequence). The CDR3 bases are TGTGCCACCAGCAGAGTGAGGCTACCGAATGAAAAACTGTTTTTT. Its protein is CATSRVRLPNEKLFF. Supplemented by reference TRBV15 and TRBJ1-4, the full variable domain reads DAMVIQNPRYQVTQFGKPVTLSCSQTLNHNVMYWYQQKSSQAPKLLFHYYDKDFNNEADTPDNFQSRRPNTSFCFLDIRSPGLGDTAMYLCATSRVRLPNEKLFFGSGTQLSVL.

This clone has more than one count but fewer than ten. This chain connects TRBV5-1 to TRBJ2-2; 10 bases align to TRBD1. In germline, CDR1 is SGHRS, CDR2 YFSETQ. The CDR3 has 14 amino acids. The trim removed 4 bases at V and 6 bases at J, leaving 3 bases unmatched. The CDR3 nucleotides are TGCGCCAGCAGCCCAGGACAGGGGGCCGGGGAGCTGTTTTTT. Translated, it gives CASSPGQGAGELFF.